The source of this T cell receptor beta chain is a study of control samples from healthy donors and cancer patients. Clones were sequenced by immunoSEQ multiplex PCR, and TCRdb holds only the in-frame ones, with some missing. The top ten hold 1.5% to 2% of the sample, which has roughly 130,000 clones, 85% to 95% seen once. The germline gives CDR1 KGHSH, CDR2 LQKENI. The CDR3 sequence is 15 residues long. The V gene end was trimmed by 3 bases and the J gene end by 2 bases; junction bases not matched to a gene: 5. This receptor was obtained from a middle-aged man with head and neck cancer. Sequencing was done on a sample of PBMCs. The gene calls are TRBV18 and TRBJ1-1; 8 nucleotides line up with TRBD1. The CDR3 DNA follows: TGTGCCAGCTCACCTGGACAGGGTCCCAACACTGAAGCTTTCTTT. Amino acid sequence: CASSPGQGPNTEAFF. Full variable domain (remainder filled in from reference TRBV18 and TRBJ1-1): NAGVMQNPRHLVRRRGQEARLRCSPMKGHSHVYWYRQLPEEGLKFMVYLQKENIIDESGMPKERFSAEFPKEGPSILRIQQVVRGDSAAYFCASSPGQGPNTEAFFGQGTRLTVV.